The source of this T cell receptor beta chain is a study of human T cells and chemical hapten exposure. In the authors' workflow: Per sample, the median was 95,638 TCRs, with values from roughly 23,000 to 700,000. TCRdb processed the RACE reads anew with MiXCR; each CDR3 protein has one entry. What appears here as the V and J calls and clone size reflects TCRdb's work, not the paper's. The sample includes about 160,000 distinct CDR3 sequences, 28% of them seen just once. Time point specified: patch test 3, about 24 weeks after DPC sensitization. Described treatment: therapeutic diphenylcyclopropenone sensitization with weekly scalp DPC. It was unfractionated whole blood from which total RNA was extracted. The ends lost 5 bases at V and 9 bases at J; junction bases unmatched: 13. Per germline, CDR1 SGHTA and CDR2 FQGNSA. The CDR3 is made up of 16 amino acids.

The specimen was whole blood, collected in connection with sensitization to the hapten diphenylcyclopropenone (DPC). This sequence was found in a woman younger than 30 with alopecia areata. Some clones in this sample may be carry-over from other donors' samples. V is TRBV7-2 and J is TRBJ1-6, with 7 bases that match TRBD1. CDR3 in DNA: TGTGCCAGCAGCCGCAAGCATGAGGGGGCCAGTTCACCCCTCCACTTT. This sequence encodes CASSRKHEGASSPLHF. Complete variable domain (other parts from reference TRBV7-2 and TRBJ1-6): GAGVSQSPSNKVTEKGKDVELRCDPISGHTALYWYRQSLGQGLEFLIYFQGNSAPDKSGLPSDRFSAERTGGSVSTLTIQRTQQEDSAVYLCASSRKHEGASSPLHFGNGTRLTVT.